This T cell receptor beta chain emerged from a study of graft-versus-host responses after intestinal transplantation. Study-level background: All recipients were given anti-thymocyte globulin induction, and tacrolimus and steroids were then administered for approximately 3 years. Study results and caveats: Allograft graft-versus-host to host-versus-graft clonal ratios ran high in patients with graft-donor T cell macrochimerism. GvH clones appeared in recipient marrow, some first in ileum or blood.

Turning to this clone: No antigen is known for it.

Assay: immunoSEQ multiplex PCR; the TCRdb copy retains only in-frame clones and omits some. The table shows just over 85,000 clones, with 80% to 95% occurring only once. Trimming removed 3 bases from V and 0 bases from J; junction bases left unmatched: 7. Germline V CDR1 and CDR2: SGDLS, YYNGEE. This CDR3 has 16 residues. The V call is TRBV9, the J call TRBJ1-1; TRBD1 matches at 8 bases. Sequenced here: unstimulated CD8+ T cells sorted from spleen or lymph node cells, sampled before transplant. The TCR sequence derives from a human donor who was the organ donor for an intestinal transplant. This CDR3 is CASSATGGGLNTEAFF. The CDR3 DNA reads as TGTGCCAGCAGCGCTACAGGGGGAGGCTTGAACACTGAAGCTTTCTTT.